A single sample gave rise to the 16 T cell receptor beta chains below, sequenced in a study of T cells in localized non-small cell lung cancer. Generated by immunoSEQ multiplex PCR, the TCRdb table keeps only in-frame clones and is missing some. The table includes 2,000 to 2,500 clones, about a third detected once. The specimen comprised normal lung tissue next to the tumor, sampled before any cancer treatment. The receptor set was obtained from a female donor at least 60 years old with stage I squamous cell lung carcinoma.

This clone was detected a few times. The rearrangement links TRBV6-8 to TRBJ2-2; the D is unclear. V lost 6 bases and J 1 base, leaving 6 bases between the germline ends. Germline CDR1 is MNHGY and CDR2 is SAAAGT. The CDR3 covers 13 residues. CDR3 region: CASRLGNTGELFF. CDR3 DNA sequence: TGTGCCAGCAGATTGGGGAACACCGGGGAGCTGTTTTTT.

This chain uses TRBV19 with TRBJ2-5; 7 positions agree with TRBD2. Trimming cost V 5 bases and J 1 base; bases outside gene matches: 4. From germline, CDR1 is LNHDA and CDR2 SQIVND (reference sequence). This CDR3 is built from 14 residues. The CDR3 DNA follows: TGTGCCAGTAGTTGGTCTAGCGGCCAAGAGACCCAGTACTTC. Translating gives CASSWSSGQETQYF.

The chain joins TRBV15 to TRBJ2-2, with TRBD1 matching over 10 bases. The CDR3 has 15 amino acids. J was trimmed by 3 bases and V by 3 bases; bases with no gene match: 1. Germline CDR1 reads LNHNV; CDR2 reads YYDKDF (reference sequence). The CDR3 here is CATSRGTGDTGELFF. CDR3 nucleotide sequence: TGTGCCACCAGCAGGGGGACAGGGGACACCGGGGAGCTGTTTTTT.

This clone was detected only a few times. Written as DNA, the CDR3 is TGTGCCAGTAGTTTACAGGGGGACACCGGGGAGCTGTTTTTT. Protein product: CASSLQGDTGELFF. This rearrangement joins TRBV19 to TRBJ2-2; 8 nucleotides align to TRBD1. V was clipped by 5 bases and J by 3 bases; unmatched bases: 2. The germline gives CDR1 LNHDA, CDR2 SQIVND (reference sequence). CDR3 length: 14 amino acids.

The rearrangement links TRBV18 to TRBJ2-7, with D possibly being TRBD1 or TRBD2 (5 bases each). The ends were cut back, 2 bases at V and 1 base at J, with 12 bases in the middle. This CDR3 has 15 residues. Germline assignment: CDR1 KGHSH and CDR2 LQKENI. Here the CDR3 DNA reads TGTGCCAGCTCACCAAGTTCCAGGGAGTCCTACGAGCAGTACTTC. Translating gives CASSPSSRESYEQYF.

The chain has TRBV15 and TRBJ2-3; D is unclear. Germline V gene lookup returns CDR1 LNHNV and CDR2 YYDKDF (reference sequence). This CDR3 spans 14 amino acids. V was shortened by 0 bases and J by 4 bases, with 8 bases between the two germline ends. The CDR3 is CATSRDYNADTQYF. Written as DNA, the CDR3 is TGTGCCACCAGCAGAGACTATAACGCAGATACGCAGTATTTT.

A few counts support this clone. The CDR3 coding sequence is TGTGCCAGCAGCTTGGCCTTAGCGGGGACCGGGGAGCTGTTTTTT. Translating gives CASSLALAGTGELFF. The chain recombines TRBV11-3 with TRBJ2-2; TRBD2 agrees at 8 bases. The CDR3 runs 15 residues. Germline V gene data show CDR1 as SGHNT and CDR2 as YENEEA. Trimming took 3 bases from V and 5 from J; bases not matched to a gene: 5.

In this sample, this clone turned up a few times. V is TRBV6-8 and J is TRBJ1-2; D is perhaps TRBD1 (6 bases). The CDR3 totals 13 residues. The germline V and J ends were trimmed by 10 bases and 2 bases, with 14 bases remaining between them. Germline V gene data show CDR1 as MNHGY and CDR2 as SAAAGT. CDR3 nucleotide sequence: TGTGCCATAAACCAAGGACAGAACTATGGCTACACCTTC. Its translation is CAINQGQNYGYTF.

The chain joins TRBV29-1 to TRBJ1-2; D is unresolved. The CDR3 covers 13 residues. The germline V gene encodes CDR1 SQVTM and CDR2 ANQGSEA. V was pared by 4 bases and J by 1 base, with 10 bases between. Here the CDR3 reads CSVGGDFNYGYTF. CDR3 nucleotide sequence: TGCAGCGTTGGGGGTGACTTTAACTATGGCTACACCTTC.

This clone was detected only a few times. The gene calls are TRBV9 and TRBJ1-4, with 10 bases fitting TRBD1. V gave up 4 bases and J gave up 5 bases; unmatched junction bases: 8. Germline CDR1 and CDR2: SGDLS and YYNGEE. CDR3 length: 16 amino acids. CDR3 region: CASSLGTGQGNEKLFF. CDR3 DNA: TGTGCCAGCAGCTTAGGCACGGGACAGGGGAATGAAAAACTGTTTTTT.

The chain couples TRBV7-5 to TRBJ1-2; the table's D call, TRBD1, was not checked against the DNA. TRBV7-5 is noted as a pseudogene. This CDR3 has 16 amino acids. The CDR3 DNA is TGTGCCAGCACCAAATTATTCAACGACAGGGACTATGGCTACACCTTC. Its translation: CASTKLFNDRDYGYTF.

This clone was seen a few times. This chain uses TRBV6-7 with TRBJ1-5; D not resolved. TRBV6-7 has ORF status, its function being uncertain. V gave up 2 bases and J gave up 3 bases, with 11 bases separating them. CDR3 length: 15 amino acids. CDR3 coding DNA: TGTGCCAGCAGTTACCGTTCCGGGGACAATCAGCCCCAGCATTTT. This translates into CASSYRSGDNQPQHF.

The chain employs TRBV19 and TRBJ2-6; TRBD2 aligns across 10 bases. The CDR3 covers 20 residues. Germline V gene lookup returns CDR1 LNHDA and CDR2 SQIVND (reference sequence). J was trimmed by 0 bases and V by 1 base; bases with no gene match: 9. The CDR3 region is CASSIGDSGGLLSGANVLTF. The CDR3 coding sequence is TGTGCCAGTAGTATAGGGGATAGCGGGGGGCTTCTCTCTGGGGCCAACGTCCTGACTTTC. Variable domain in full (rest from reference TRBV19 and TRBJ2-6): DGGITQSPKYLFRKEGQNVTLSCEQNLNHDAMYWYRQDPGQGLRLIYYSQIVNDFQKGDIAEGYSVSREKKESFPLTVTSAQKNPTAFYLCASSIGDSGGLLSGANVLTFGAGSRLTVL.

The V gene is TRBV6-8, the J gene TRBJ2-7; TRBD1 is a possible D gene (6 bases). V lost 6 bases and J lost 4, with 13 bases in between. Per the germline V gene, CDR1 is MNHGY and CDR2 is SAAAGT. The CDR3 spans 13 residues. Here the CDR3 DNA reads TGTGCCAGCAGGCTGACAGGAACGTACGAGCAGTACTTC. It yields the protein CASRLTGTYEQYF.

The V and J genes are TRBV11-3 and TRBJ1-6, with D uncertain. In germline, CDR1 is SGHNT, CDR2 YENEEA. Deletions cut 6 bases from V and 5 bases from J, with 11 bases between. This CDR3 is built from 14 residues. The DNA for the CDR3 is TGTGCCAGCAGTCCCCGGGCTAATAATTCACCCCTCCACTTT. Protein sequence: CASSPRANNSPLHF.

This clone was counted a few times. This chain uses TRBV12-5 with TRBJ1-4, with unresolved D. Deletions cut 5 bases from V and 8 bases from J, with 9 bases between. CDR1 and CDR2 from the germline V gene are LGHNT and FRNRAP. CDR3 length equals 12 residues. In DNA form, the CDR3 reads TGTGCTAGTGGTAACGATGAGGAAAAACTGTTTTTT. Translated: CASGNDEEKLFF.